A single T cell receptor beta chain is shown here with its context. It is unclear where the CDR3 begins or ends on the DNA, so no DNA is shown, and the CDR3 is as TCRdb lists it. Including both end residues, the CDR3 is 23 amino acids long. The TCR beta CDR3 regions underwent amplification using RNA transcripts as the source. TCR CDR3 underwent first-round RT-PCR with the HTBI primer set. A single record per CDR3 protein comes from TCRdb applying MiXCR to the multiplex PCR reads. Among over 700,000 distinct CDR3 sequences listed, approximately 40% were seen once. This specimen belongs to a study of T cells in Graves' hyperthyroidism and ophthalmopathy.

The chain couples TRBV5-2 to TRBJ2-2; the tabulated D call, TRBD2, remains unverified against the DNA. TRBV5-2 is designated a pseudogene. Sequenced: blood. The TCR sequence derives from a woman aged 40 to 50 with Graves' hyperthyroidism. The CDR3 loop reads CASKEGSGANVLTFGAGTGELFF.